This T cell receptor (beta chain) was identified during a study of early T cells in non-severe SARS-CoV-2 infection. Study details: Sequencing of bulk RNA from unsorted whole blood was done, without chain pairing. Broader study findings: In VDJdb matching, anti-spike CD8 responses were favored while private and CD4 specificities went missing.

V shed 1 base and J shed 0 bases, with 12 bases lying between them. The CDR3 totals 16 residues. In regard to this clonotype: Its target is not known.

Individual cDNA molecules were tagged with unique molecular identifiers, the study reported. TCRdb ran MiXCR on the 5' RACE reads and lists one entry per CDR3 protein. The sample holds some 64,000 distinct CDR3 sequences, 20% to 25% seen once. This receptor was obtained from an adult who was a healthcare worker with PCR-confirmed SARS-CoV-2 infection or an uninfected control (not recorded which). The chain has TRBV12-3 or TRBV12-4 and TRBJ2-5, with a weak D call TRBD2 (6 bases). The sequencing used whole blood, collected at baseline. The CDR3 nucleotides are TGTGCCAGCAGTTTAGAATCCGGGGGTTACCAAGAGACCCAGTACTTC. It yields the protein CASSLESGGYQETQYF.